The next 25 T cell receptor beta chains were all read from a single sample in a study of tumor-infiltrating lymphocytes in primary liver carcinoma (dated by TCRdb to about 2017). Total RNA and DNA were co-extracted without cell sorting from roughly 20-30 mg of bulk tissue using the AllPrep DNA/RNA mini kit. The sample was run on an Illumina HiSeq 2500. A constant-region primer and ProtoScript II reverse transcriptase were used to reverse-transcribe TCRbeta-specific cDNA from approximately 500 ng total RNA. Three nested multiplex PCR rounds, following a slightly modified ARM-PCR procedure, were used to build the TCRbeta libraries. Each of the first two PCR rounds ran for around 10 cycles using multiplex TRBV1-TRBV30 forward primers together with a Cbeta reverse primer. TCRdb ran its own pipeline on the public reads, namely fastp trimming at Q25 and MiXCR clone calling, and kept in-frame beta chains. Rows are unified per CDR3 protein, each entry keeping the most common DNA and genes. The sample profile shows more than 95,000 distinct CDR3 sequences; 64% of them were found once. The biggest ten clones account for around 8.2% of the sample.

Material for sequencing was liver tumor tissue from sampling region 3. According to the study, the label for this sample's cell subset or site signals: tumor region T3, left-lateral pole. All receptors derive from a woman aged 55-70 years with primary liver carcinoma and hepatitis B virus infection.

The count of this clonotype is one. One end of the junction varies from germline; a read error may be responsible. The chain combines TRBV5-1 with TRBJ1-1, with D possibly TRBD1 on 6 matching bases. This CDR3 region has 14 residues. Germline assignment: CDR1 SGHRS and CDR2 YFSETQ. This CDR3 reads CASSVAGGDTETFF. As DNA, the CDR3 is TGCGCCAGCAGCGTGGCAGGAGGGGACACTGAAACTTTCTTT.

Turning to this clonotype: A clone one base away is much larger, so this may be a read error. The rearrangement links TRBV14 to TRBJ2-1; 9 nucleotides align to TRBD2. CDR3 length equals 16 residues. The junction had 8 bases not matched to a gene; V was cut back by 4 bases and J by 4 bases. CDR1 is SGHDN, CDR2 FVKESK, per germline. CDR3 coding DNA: TGTGCCAGCAGCCTCCTAGCGGGAAGTCAATACAATGAGCAGTTCTTC. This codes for CASSLLAGSQYNEQFF.

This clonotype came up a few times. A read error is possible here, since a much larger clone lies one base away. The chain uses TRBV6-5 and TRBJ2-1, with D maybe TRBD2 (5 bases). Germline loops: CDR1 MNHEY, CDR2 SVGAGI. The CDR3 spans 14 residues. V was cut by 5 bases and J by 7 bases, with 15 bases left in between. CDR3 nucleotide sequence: TGTGCCAGCAGTCGGGGTAGCCGTTCGAATGAGCAGTTCTTC. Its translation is CASSRGSRSNEQFF.

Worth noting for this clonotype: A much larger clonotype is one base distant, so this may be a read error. DNA of the CDR3: TGTGCCAGCAGCTTAGCCGGCGGTATAAACACTGAAGCTTTCTTT. Its translation is CASSLAGGINTEAFF. V usage is TRBV7-8 and J usage is TRBJ1-1; D uncertain. Germline lookup yields CDR1 SGHVS and CDR2 FQNEAQ. The CDR3 totals 15 residues. V lost 0 bases and J lost 2, with 10 bases in between.

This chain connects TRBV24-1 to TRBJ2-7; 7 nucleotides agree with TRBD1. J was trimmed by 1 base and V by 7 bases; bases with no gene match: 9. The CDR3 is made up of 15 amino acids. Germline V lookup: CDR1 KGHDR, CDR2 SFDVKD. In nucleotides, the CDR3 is TGTGCCACCAGGGATCCCCACAGGGGATCCTACGAGCAGTACTTC. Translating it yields CATRDPHRGSYEQYF.

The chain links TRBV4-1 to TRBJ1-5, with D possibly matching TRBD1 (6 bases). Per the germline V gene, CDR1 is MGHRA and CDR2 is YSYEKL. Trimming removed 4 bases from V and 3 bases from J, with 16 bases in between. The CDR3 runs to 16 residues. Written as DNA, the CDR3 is TGCGCCAGCAGCCCCTACAGGGTTGTGGACAATCAGCCCCAGCATTTT. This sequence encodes CASSPYRVVDNQPQHF.

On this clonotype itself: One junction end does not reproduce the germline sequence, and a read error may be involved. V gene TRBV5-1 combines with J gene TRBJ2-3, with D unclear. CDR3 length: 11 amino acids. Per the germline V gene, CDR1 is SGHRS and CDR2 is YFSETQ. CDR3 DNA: TGCGCCAGCATCTTGGCGGTTACGCAGTATTTT. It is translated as CASILAVTQYF.

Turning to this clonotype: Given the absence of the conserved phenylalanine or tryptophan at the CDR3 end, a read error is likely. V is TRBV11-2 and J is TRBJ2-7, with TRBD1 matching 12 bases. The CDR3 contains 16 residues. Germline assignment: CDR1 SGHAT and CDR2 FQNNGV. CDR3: CAGSFGTGGGFEEQYY. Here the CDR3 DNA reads TGTGCCGGCAGCTTTGGGACAGGGGGCGGATTCGAAGAGCAGTACTAC.

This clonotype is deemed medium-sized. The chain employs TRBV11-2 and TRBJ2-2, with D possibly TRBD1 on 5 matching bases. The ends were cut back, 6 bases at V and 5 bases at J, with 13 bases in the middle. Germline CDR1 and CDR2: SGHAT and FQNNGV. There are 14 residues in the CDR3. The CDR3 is CASRLNQGTGELFF. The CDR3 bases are TGTGCCAGCAGATTAAACCAGGGAACCGGGGAGCTGTTTTTT.

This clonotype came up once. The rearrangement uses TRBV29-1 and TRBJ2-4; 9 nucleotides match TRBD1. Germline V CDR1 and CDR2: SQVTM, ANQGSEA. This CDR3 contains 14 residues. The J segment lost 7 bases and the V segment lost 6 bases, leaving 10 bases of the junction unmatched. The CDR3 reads CSVGTGTQGNIQYF. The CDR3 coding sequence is TGCAGCGTCGGGACAGGGACACAGGGGAACATTCAGTACTTC.

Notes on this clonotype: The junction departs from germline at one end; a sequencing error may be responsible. CDR3 sequence (DNA): TGTGCCAGCAGCCTTCCGACAAGGAACACTGAAGGTTTCTTT. Amino acids: CASSLPTRNTEGFF. The V and J genes are TRBV5-5 and TRBJ1-1; D is unresolved. Germline-derived CDR1 and CDR2 are SGHKS and YYEKEE (reference sequence). The CDR3 runs to 14 residues.

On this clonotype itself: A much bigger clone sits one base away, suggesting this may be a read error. The DNA for the CDR3 is TGCGGGACAGGGGATAACTATGGCTACAGCTTC. As protein: CGTGDNYGYSF. This rearrangement joins TRBV20-1 to TRBJ1-2; TRBD1 matches at 10 bases. This CDR3 comprises 11 residues. The germline V gene encodes CDR1 DFQATT and CDR2 SNEGSKA (reference sequence).

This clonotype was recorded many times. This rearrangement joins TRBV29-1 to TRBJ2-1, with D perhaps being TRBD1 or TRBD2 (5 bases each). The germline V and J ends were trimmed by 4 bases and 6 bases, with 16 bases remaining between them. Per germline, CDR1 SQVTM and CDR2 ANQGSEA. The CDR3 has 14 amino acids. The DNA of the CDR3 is TGCAGCGTTGGAGGGCCGAGGGGAGTCAATGAGCAGTTCTTC. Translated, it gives CSVGGPRGVNEQFF.

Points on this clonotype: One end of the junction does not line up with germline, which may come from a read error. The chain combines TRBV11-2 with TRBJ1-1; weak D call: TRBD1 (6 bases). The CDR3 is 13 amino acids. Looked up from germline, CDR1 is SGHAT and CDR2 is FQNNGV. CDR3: CASSPSSDSRAFF. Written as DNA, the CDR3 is TGTGCCAGCAGCCCCTCCTCGGACAGCAGGGCTTTCTTC.

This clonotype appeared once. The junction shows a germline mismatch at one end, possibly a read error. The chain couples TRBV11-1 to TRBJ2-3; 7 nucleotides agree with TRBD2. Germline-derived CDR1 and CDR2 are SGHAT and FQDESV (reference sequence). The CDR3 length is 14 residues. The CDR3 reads CVSSLRQRAGESRF. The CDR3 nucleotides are TGTGTCAGCAGCTTAAGGCAACGTGCGGGGGAGTCTCGCTTT. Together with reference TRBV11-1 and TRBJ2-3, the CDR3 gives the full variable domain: EAEVAQSPRYKITEKSQAVAFWCDPISGHATLYWYRQILGQGPELLVQFQDESVVDDSQLPKDRFSAERLKGVDSTLKIQPAELGDSAMYLCVSSLRQRAGESRFGPGTRLTVL.

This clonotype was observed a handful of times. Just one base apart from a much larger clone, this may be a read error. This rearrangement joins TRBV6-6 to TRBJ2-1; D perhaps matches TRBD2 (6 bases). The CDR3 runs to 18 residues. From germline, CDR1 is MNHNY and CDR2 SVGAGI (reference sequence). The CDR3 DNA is TGTACCAGCAGTTACTCGCGTCCAGGCGGGGCTAGATACAATGAGCAGTTCTTC. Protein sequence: CTSSYSRPGGARYNEQFF.

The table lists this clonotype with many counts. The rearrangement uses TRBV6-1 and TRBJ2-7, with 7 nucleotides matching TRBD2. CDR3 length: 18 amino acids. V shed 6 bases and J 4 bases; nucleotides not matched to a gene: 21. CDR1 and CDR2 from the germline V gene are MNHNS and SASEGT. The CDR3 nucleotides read TGTGCCAGCAGCCTCTGGACGGTGGCGCTAGCGGAAGTTTACGAGCAGTACTTC. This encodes CASSLWTVALAEVYEQYF.

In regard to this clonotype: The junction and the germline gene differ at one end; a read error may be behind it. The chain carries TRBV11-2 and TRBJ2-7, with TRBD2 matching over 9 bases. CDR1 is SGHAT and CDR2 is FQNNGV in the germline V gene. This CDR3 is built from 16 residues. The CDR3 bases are TGTGCCAGCAGCAACGGACTAGCGAGGAGTGGCTACGAGGAGTACTTC. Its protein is CASSNGLARSGYEEYF.

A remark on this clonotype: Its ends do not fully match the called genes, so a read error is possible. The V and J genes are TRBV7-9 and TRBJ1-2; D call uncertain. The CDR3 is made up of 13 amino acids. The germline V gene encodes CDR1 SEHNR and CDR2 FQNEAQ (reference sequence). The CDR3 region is CASSFREEDGCTF. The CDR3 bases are TGTGCCAGCAGCTTTAGGGAGGAGGATGGCTGCACCTTC.

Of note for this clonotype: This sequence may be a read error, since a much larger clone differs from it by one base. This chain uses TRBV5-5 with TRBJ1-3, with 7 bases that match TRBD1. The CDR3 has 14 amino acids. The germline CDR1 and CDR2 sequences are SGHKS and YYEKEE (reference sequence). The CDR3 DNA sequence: TGTGCCAGCAGCTTGTCACGGGACAGCGGTTCCATACATTTT. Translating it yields CASSLSRDSGSIHF.

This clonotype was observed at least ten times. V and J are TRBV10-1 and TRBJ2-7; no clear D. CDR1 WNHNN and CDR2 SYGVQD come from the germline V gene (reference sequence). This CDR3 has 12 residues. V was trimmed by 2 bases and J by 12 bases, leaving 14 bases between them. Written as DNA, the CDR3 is TGCGCCAGCAGTGAGCCTGGCGGTCTTATGTACTTC. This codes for CASSEPGGLMYF.

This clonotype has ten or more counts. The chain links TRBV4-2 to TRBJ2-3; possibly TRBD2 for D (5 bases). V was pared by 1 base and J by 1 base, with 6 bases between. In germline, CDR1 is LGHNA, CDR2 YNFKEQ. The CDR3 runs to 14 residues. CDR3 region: CASSQVSGTDTQYF. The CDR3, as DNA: TGTGCCAGCAGCCAAGTTAGCGGCACAGATACGCAGTATTTT.

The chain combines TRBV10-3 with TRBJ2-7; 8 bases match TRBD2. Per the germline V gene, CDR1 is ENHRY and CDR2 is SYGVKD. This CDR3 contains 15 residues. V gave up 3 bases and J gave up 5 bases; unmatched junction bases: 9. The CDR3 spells CAISEVAGGRHEQYF. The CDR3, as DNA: TGTGCCATCAGTGAAGTTGCGGGGGGCCGCCACGAGCAGTACTTC.

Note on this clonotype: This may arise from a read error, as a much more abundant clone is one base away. The CDR3 DNA reads as TGTGTCAGCAGCCCCGGGGGGGGGAACACCGGGGAGCTGTTTTTT. The encoded protein is CVSSPGGGNTGELFF. The chain recombines TRBV5-5 with TRBJ2-2; 8 bases are a match to TRBD2. CDR3 length: 15 amino acids. Germline CDR1 and CDR2: SGHKS and YYEKEE (reference sequence).

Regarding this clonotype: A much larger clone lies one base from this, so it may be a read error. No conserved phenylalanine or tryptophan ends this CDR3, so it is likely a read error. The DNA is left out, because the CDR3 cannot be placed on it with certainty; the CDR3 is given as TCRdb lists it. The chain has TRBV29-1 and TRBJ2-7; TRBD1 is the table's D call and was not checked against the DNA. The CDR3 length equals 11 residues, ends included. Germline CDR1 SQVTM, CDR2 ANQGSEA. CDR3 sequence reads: CSVRMGGPEDL.